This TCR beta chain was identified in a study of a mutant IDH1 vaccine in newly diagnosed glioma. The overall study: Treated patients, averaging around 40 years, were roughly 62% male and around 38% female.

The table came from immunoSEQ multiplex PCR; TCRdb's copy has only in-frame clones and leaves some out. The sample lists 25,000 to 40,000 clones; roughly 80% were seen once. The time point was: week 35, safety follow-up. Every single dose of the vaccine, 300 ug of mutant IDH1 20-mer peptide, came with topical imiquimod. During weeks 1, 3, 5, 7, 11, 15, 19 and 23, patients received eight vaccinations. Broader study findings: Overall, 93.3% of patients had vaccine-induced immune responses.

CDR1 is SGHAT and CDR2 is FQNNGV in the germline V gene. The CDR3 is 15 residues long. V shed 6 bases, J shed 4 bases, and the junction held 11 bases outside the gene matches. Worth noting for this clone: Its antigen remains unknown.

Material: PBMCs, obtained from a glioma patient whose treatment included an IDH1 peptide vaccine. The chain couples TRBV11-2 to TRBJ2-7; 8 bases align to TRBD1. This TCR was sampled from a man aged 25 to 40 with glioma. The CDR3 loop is CASSPTTGVRYEQYF. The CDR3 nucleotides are TGTGCCAGCAGTCCGACGACAGGGGTGAGGTACGAGCAGTACTTC.